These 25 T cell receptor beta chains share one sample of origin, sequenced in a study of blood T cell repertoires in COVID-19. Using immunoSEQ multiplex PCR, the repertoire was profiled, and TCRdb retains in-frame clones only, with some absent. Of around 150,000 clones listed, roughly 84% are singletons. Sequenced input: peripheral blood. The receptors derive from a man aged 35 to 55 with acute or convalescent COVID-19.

The CDR3 protein is CASSMTVAGANVLTF. For the CDR3, the DNA is TGTGCCAGTAGTATGACAGTGGCTGGGGCCAACGTCCTGACTTTC. This chain links TRBV19 with TRBJ2-6, with D possibly TRBD1 on 5 matching bases. The CDR3 totals 15 residues. V lost 3 bases and J 2 bases, leaving 8 bases between the germline ends. The V gene's germline CDR1 is LNHDA and CDR2 SQIVND (reference sequence).

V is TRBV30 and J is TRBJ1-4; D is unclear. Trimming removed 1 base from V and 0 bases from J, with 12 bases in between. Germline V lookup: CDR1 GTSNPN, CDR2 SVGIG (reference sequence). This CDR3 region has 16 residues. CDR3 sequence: CAWSAHTTTTNEKLFF. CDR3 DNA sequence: TGTGCCTGGAGTGCACACACTACGACAACTAATGAAAAACTGTTTTTT.

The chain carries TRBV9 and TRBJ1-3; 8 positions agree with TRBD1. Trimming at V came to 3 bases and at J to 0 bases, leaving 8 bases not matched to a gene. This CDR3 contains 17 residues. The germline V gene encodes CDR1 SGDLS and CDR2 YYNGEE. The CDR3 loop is CASSGGGQGNSGNTIYF. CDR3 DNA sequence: TGTGCCAGCAGCGGGGGAGGACAGGGCAACTCTGGAAACACCATATATTTT.

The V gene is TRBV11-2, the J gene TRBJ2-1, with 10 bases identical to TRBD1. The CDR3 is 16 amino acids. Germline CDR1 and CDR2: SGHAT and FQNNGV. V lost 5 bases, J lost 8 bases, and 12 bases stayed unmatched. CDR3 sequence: CASSTETGTGVHEQFF. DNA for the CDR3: TGTGCCAGCAGCACAGAAACCGGGACAGGGGTCCATGAGCAGTTCTTC.

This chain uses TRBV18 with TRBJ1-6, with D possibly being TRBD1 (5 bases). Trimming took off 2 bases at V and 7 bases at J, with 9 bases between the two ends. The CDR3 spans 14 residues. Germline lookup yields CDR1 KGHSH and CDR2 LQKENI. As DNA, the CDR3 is TGTGCCAGCTCACCAGTCGACAGCAATTCACCCCTCCACTTT. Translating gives CASSPVDSNSPLHF.

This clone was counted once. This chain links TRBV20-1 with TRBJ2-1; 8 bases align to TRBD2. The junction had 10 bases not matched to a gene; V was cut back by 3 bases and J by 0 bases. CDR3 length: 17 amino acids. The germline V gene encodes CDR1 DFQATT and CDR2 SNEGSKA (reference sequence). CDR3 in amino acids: CSASRGGIHSSYNEQFF. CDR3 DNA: TGCAGTGCTAGTCGGGGGGGAATTCACTCCTCCTACAATGAGCAGTTCTTC.

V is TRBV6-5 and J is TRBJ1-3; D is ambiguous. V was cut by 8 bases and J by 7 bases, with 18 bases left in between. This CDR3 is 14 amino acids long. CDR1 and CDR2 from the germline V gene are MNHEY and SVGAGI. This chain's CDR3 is CASRREDVSNTIYF. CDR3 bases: TGTGCCAGCCGGAGGGAGGACGTGTCGAACACCATATATTTT.

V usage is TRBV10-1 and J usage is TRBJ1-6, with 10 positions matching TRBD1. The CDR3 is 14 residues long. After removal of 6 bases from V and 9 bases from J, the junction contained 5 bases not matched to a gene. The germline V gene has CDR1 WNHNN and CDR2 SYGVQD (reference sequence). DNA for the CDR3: TGCGCCAGCAGCCGGGACAGGGGAGTTTCACCCCTCCACTTT. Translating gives CASSRDRGVSPLHF.

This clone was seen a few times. The chain's CDR3 is CASIDRGRDTEAFF. The DNA for the CDR3 is TGTGCCAGTATTGACAGGGGGCGCGACACTGAAGCTTTCTTT. J is TRBJ1-1 and V is TRBV19; 10 bases align to TRBD1. CDR3 size: 14 residues. The V and J ends lost 7 bases and 3 bases, in that order; junction bases with no gene match: 5. CDR1 is LNHDA, CDR2 SQIVND, per germline (reference sequence).

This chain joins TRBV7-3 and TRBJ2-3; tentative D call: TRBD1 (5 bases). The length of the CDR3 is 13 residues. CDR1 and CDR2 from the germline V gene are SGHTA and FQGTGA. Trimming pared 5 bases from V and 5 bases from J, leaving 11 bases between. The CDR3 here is CASSGALGDTQYF. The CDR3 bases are TGTGCCAGCAGCGGGGCGCTTGGAGATACGCAGTATTTT.

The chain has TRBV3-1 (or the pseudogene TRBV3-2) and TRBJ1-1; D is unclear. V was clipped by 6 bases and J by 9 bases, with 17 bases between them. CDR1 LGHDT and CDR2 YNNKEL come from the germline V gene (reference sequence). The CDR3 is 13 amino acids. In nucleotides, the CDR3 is TGTGCCAGCAGTATTTCGTTCGGTTCTCAAGCTTTCTTT. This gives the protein CASSISFGSQAFF.

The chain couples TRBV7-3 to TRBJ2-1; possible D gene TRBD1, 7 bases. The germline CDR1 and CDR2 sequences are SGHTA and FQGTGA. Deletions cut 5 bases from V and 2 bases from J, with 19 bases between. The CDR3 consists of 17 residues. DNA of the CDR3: TGTGCCAGCAGCCCCCCAGGGGGGCGAAGAACCTACAATGAGCAGTTCTTC. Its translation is CASSPPGGRRTYNEQFF.

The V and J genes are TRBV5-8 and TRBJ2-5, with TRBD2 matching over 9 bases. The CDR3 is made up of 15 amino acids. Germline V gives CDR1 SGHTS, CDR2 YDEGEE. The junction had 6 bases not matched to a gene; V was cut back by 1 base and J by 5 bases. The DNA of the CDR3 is TGTGCCAGCAGCTTGTCGGGGAGCGGGGGGGAGACCCAGTACTTC. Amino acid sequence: CASSLSGSGGETQYF.

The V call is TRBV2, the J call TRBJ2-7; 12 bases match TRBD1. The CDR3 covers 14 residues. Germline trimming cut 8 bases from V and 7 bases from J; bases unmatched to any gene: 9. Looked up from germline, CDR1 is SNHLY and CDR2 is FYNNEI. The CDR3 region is CASFSGTGGMEQYF. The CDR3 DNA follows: TGTGCCAGCTTTTCCGGGACAGGGGGCATGGAGCAGTACTTC.

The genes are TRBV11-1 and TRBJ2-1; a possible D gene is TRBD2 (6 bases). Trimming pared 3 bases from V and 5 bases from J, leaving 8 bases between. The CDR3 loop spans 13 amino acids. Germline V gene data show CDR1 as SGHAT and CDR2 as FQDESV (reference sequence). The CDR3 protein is CASSFWGDNEQFF. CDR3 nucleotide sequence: TGTGCCAGCAGCTTTTGGGGGGACAATGAGCAGTTCTTC.

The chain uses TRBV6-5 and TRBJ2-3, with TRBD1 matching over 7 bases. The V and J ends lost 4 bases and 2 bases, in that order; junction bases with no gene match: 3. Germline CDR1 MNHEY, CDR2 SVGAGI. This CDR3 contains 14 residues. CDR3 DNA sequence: TGTGCCAGCAGTTCGGACAGGAACACAGATACGCAGTATTTT. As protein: CASSSDRNTDTQYF.

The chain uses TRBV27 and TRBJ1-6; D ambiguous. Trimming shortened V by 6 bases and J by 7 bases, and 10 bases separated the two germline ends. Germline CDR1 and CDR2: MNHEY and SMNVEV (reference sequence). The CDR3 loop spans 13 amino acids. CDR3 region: CASSLARNSPLHF. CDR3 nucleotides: TGTGCCAGCAGCCTTGCTCGGAATTCACCCCTCCACTTT.

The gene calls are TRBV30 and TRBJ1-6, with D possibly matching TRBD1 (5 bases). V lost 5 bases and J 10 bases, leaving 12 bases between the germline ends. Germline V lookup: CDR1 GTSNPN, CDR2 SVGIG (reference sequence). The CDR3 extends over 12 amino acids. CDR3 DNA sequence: TGTGCCTGGCGGGACTCGGGCTCACCCCTCCACTTT. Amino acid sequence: CAWRDSGSPLHF.

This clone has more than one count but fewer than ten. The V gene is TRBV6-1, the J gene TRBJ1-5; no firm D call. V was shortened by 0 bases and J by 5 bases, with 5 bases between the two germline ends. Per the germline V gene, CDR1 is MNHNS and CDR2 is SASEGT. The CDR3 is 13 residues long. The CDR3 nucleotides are TGTGCCAGCAGTGAAGCCCGTGATCAGCCCCAGCATTTT. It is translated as CASSEARDQPQHF.

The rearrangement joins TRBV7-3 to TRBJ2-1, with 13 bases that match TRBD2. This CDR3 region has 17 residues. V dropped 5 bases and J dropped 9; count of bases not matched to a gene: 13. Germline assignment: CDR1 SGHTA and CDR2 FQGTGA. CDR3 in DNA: TGTGCCAGCAGCCATAATCAACTAGCGGGGGGGCGAACTGAGCAGTTCTTC. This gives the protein CASSHNQLAGGRTEQFF.

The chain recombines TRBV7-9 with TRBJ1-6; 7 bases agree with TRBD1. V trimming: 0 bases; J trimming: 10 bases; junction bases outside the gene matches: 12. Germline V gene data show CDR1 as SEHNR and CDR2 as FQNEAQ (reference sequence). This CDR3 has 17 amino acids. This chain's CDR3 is CASSLASTGAIGSPLHF. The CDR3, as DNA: TGTGCCAGCAGCTTAGCATCAACAGGGGCGATTGGGTCACCCCTCCACTTT.

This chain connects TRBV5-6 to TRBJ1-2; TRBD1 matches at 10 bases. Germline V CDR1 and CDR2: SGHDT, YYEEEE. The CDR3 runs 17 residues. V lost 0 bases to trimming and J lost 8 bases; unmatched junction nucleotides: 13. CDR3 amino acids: CASSLDARPGQGHGYTF. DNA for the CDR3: TGTGCCAGCAGCTTGGATGCGCGCCCGGGACAGGGGCACGGCTACACCTTC.

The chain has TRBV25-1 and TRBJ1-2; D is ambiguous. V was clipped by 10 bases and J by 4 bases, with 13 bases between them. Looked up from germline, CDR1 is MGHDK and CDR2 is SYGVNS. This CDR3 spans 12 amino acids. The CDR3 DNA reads TGTGCCACCTCGACACCGGTCTATGGCTACACCTTC. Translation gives CATSTPVYGYTF.

The CDR3 here is CASTGVSNYGYTF. The CDR3 bases are TGCGCCAGCACAGGGGTTTCTAACTATGGCTACACCTTC. The chain uses TRBV4-1 and TRBJ1-2, with D tentatively TRBD1 (6 bases). This CDR3 has 13 amino acids. V was clipped by 7 bases and J by 0 bases, with 9 bases between them. The V gene's germline CDR1 is MGHRA and CDR2 YSYEKL.

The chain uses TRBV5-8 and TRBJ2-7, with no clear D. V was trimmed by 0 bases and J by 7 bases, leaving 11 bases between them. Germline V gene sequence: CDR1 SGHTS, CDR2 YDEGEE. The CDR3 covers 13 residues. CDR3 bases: TGTGCCAGCAGCTTGGGTCAGGTGAGAGAGCAGTACTTC. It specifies CASSLGQVREQYF.